This paragraph reports one TCR beta chain. These data belong to a study of blood T cell repertoires in COVID-19. This table comes from immunoSEQ multiplex PCR, and its TCRdb copy is limited to in-frame clones, with some not included. The top ten clones hold roughly 4% of a sample with approximately 240,000 clones, roughly 80% of them seen once. Germline CDR1 SGHNT, CDR2 YYREEE (reference sequence). This CDR3 comprises 16 residues. V was trimmed by 4 bases and J by 4 bases, leaving 19 bases between them. This rearrangement joins TRBV5-4 to TRBJ2-3, with D perhaps matching TRBD2 (6 bases). The TCR originated in a woman aged 40 to 50 with active or convalescent COVID-19. Sequenced material: peripheral blood. DNA for the CDR3: TGTGCCAGCAGCACCTCGGGGAGGTCCCACCCAGATACGCAGTATTTT. It specifies CASSTSGRSHPDTQYF.